This paragraph reports one T cell receptor beta chain. This clonotype has at least ten counts. Its antigen remains unidentified. No much larger clonotype is one base removed from it; base qualities were not supplied. These data originate in a study of T cells after yellow fever vaccination (dated by TCRdb to about 2019). With respect to the entire study: Libraries from fractions with low cell numbers were prepared with the SMART-Seq v4 Ultra Low Input RNA kit. To track T-cell clones before and after primary and booster YFV17D yellow fever vaccination, bulk TCR alpha and beta repertoires were sequenced longitudinally. The cohort comprised two healthy male donors, one aged 18 to 30 and one aged 30 to 39 years. Blood was collected at multiple timepoints before and after primary and secondary immunization, and bulk PBMC replicates and cell subsets were isolated. Overall results and qualifications from the work: Compared with the primary T-cell response, the secondary T-cell response was faster but weaker, reaching its peak on day 5 rather than on day 15. A small fraction of clonotypes showed up in both the CD4 and CD8 compartments, probably as a result of convergent recombination. Computational filtering was required because FACS-sorted repertoires could contain abundant contaminating clonotypes from the bulk population. Most clones expanded after primary vaccination (about 95% of CD4 and 70% to 90% of CD8) were re-detected after the booster, suggesting that broad memory maintenance occurred. The study included only two donors, which limits how far the findings can be generalized.

The treatment or condition label for this specimen denotes: live attenuated yellow fever vaccine strain. PBMCs were isolated from peripheral blood using a standard Ficoll-Paque protocol. Dynabeads CD4 and CD8 positive selection kits were used to isolate the CD4 and CD8 T-cell fractions. RNA was extracted with TriZol from bulk PBMCs, CD4 and CD8 fractions, and dextramer-positive and dextramer-negative fractions. Synthesis of TCR cDNA relied on 5'RACE template switching, a step that introduced a universal primer site along with unique molecular identifiers. cDNA synthesis was primed from both the TCR alpha and TCR beta constant segments. Library amplification involved two PCR steps, and the second step added sample barcodes and sequencing adapters. Sequencing of libraries was done on Illumina HiSeq 2500 (2x100 bp) or NovaSeq (2x150 bp). The original pipeline was this. MIGEC was used to demultiplex reads and collapse the reads into UMI consensus sequences, and MiXCR was used for V(D)J alignment. Using edgeR on replicate PBMC samples, clonotypes were called vaccine-responding if FDR was below 0.01 and the log2 fold change was above 5 up to day 15. Bulk clonotypes were assigned CD4 or CD8 identity according to which sequenced CD4 or CD8 repertoire held them at higher abundance. TCRdb passed the public sequencing reads through fastp at Q25 and MiXCR, retaining productive beta sequences. Records with the same CDR3 protein are collapsed into one entry carrying the most frequent genes and DNA. The V and J calls and clone size come from TCRdb's table, not from the authors' own analysis. The sample table shows under 200,000 distinct CDR3 sequences, and about 7% are seen once. Clones ranked in the top ten supply over 2% of the sample.

The germline V gene (reference sequence) yields SEHNR for CDR1 and FQNEAQ for CDR2. Here V drops 3 bases and J drops 9 bases, and the junction holds 9 bases not matched to any gene. The CDR3 runs 14 amino acids, cysteine and phenylalanine included. The retained sequence is limited to the CDR3, 42 bases, with the frame set at the first base. This sequence was found in a man aged 18 to 30 who received the YFV17D yellow fever vaccine. The rearranged chain carries TRBV7-9 and TRBJ2-7; 9 central nucleotides agree with TRBD1. Sequenced here: CD4+ T cells sorted from PBMCs, sampled 5 days after the first yellow fever vaccination. The CDR3 loop reads CASSFGTGIDAQYF. The sequenced DNA: TGTGCCAGCAGCTTTGGGACAGGGATCGATGCGCAGTACTTC.